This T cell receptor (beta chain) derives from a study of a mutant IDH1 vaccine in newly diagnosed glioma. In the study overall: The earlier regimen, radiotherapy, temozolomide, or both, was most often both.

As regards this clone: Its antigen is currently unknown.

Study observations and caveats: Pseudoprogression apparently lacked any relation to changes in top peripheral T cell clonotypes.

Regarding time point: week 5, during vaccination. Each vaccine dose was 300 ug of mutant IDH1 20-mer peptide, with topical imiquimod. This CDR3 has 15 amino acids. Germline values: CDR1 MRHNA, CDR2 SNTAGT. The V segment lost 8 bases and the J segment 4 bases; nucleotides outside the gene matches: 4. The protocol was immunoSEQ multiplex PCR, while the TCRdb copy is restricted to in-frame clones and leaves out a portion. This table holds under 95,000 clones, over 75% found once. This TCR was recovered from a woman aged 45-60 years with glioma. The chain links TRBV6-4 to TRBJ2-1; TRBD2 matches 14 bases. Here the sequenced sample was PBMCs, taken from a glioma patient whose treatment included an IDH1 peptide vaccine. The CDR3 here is CASRRLAGGYNEQFF. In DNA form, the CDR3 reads TGTGCCAGCCGCCGACTAGCGGGAGGGTACAATGAGCAGTTCTTC.